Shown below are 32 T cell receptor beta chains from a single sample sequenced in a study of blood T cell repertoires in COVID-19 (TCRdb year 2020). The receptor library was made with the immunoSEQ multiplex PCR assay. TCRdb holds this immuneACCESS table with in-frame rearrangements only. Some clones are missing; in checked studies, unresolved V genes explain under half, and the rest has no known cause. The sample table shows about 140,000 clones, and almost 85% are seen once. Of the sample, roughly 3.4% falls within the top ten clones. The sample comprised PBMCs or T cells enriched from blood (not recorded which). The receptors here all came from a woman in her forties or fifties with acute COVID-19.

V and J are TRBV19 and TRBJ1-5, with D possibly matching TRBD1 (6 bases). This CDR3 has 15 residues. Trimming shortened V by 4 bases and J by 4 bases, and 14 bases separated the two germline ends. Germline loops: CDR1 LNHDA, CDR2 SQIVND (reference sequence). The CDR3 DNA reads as TGTGCCAGTAGTACAACAGGGTTGGGTAATCAGCCCCAGCATTTT. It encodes CASSTTGLGNQPQHF. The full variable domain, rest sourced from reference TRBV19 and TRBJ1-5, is DGGITQSPKYLFRKEGQNVTLSCEQNLNHDAMYWYRQDPGQGLRLIYYSQIVNDFQKGDIAEGYSVSREKKESFPLTVTSAQKNPTAFYLCASSTTGLGNQPQHFGDGTRLSIL.

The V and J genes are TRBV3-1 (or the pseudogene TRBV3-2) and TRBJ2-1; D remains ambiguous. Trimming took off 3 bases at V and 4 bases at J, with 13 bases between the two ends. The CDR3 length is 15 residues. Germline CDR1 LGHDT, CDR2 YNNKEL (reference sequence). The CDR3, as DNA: TGTGCCAGCAGCCAGGGCTTCTATAAGTACAATGAGCAGTTCTTC. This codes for CASSQGFYKYNEQFF.

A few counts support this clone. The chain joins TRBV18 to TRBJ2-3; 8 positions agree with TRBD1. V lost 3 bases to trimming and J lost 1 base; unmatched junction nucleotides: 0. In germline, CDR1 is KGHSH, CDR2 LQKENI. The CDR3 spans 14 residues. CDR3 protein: CASSPDRGTDTQYF. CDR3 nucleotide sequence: TGTGCCAGCTCACCGGACAGGGGCACAGATACGCAGTATTTT.

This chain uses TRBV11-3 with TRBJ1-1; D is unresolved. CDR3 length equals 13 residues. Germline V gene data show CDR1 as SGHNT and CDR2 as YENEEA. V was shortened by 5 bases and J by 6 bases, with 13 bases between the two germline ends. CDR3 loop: CASSTTLGAEAFF. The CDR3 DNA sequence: TGTGCCAGCAGCACTACCCTTGGCGCTGAAGCTTTCTTT.

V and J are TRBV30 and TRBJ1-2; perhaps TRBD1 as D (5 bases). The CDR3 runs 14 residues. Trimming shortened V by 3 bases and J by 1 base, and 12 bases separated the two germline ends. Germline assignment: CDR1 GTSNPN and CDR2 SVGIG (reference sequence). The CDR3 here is CAWRAAGNNYGYTF. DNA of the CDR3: TGTGCCTGGAGGGCGGCAGGGAATAACTATGGCTACACCTTC.

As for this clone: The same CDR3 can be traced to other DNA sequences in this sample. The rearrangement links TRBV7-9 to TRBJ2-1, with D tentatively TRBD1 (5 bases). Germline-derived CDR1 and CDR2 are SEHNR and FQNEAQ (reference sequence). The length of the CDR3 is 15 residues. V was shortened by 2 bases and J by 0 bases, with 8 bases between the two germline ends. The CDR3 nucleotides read TGTGCCAGCAGCTTAAGGGGTAGCTCCTACAATGAGCAGTTCTTC. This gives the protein CASSLRGSSYNEQFF.

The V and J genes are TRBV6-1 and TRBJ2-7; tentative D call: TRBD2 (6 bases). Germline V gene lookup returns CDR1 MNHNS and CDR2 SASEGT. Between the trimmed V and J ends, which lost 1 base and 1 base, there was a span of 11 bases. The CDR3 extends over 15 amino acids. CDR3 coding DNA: TGTGCCAGCAGTGAAGAGTCGGGAGCATCCTACGAGCAGTACTTC. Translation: CASSEESGASYEQYF.

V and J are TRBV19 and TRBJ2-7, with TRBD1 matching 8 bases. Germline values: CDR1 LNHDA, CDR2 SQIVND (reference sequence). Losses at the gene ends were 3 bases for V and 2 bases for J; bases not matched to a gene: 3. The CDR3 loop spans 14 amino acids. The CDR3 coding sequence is TGTGCCAGTAGTATGGACAGGGCGACCTACGAGCAGTACTTC. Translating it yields CASSMDRATYEQYF.

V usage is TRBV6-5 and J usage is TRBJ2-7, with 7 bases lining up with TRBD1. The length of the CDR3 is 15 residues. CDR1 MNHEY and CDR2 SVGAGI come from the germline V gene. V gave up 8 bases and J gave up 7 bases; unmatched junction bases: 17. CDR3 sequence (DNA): TGTGCCAGCCAACGGGACAGCGCAGGGTCGTGGGAGCAGTACTTC. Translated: CASQRDSAGSWEQYF.

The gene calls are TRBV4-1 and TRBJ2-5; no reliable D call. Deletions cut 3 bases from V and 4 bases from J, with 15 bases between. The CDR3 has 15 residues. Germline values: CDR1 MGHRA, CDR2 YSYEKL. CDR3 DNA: TGCGCCAGCAGCCACCGCGACTGGTCCCCAGAGACCCAGTACTTC. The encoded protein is CASSHRDWSPETQYF.

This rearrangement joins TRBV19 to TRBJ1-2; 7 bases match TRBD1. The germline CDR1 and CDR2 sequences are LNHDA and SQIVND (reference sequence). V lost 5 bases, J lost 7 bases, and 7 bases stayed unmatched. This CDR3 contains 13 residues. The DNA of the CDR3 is TGTGCCAGTAGTCCGCGACAGGGTCCTGGCTACACCTTC. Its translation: CASSPRQGPGYTF.

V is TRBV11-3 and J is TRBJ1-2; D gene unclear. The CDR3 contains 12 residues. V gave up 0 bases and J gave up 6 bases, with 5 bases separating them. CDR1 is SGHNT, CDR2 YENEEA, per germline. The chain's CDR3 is CASSLEEDGYTF. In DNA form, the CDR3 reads TGTGCCAGCAGCTTAGAGGAGGATGGCTACACCTTC.

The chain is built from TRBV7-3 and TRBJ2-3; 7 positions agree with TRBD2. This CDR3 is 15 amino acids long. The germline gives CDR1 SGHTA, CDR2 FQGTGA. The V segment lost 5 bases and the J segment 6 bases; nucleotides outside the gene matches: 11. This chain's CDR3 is CASSRWTGGKDTQYF. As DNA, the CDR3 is TGTGCCAGCAGCCGATGGACGGGGGGAAAGGATACGCAGTATTTT.

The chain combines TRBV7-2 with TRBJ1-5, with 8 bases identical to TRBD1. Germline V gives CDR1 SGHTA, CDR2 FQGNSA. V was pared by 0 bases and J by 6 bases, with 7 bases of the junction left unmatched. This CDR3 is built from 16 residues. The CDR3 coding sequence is TGTGCCAGCAGCTTAGCGGTCGACAGGGGTGCTCAGCCCCAGCATTTT. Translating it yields CASSLAVDRGAQPQHF.

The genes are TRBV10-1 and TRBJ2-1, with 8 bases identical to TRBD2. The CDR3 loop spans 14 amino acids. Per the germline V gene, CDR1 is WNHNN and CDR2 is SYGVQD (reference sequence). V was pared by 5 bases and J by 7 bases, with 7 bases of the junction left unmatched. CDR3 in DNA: TGCGCCAGCAGTAAGAGCGGGGGTCTGAATGAGCAGTTCTTC. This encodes CASSKSGGLNEQFF.

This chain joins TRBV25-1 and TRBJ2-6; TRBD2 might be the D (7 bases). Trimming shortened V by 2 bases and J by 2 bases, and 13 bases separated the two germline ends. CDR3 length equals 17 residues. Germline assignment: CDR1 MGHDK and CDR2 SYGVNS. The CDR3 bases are TGTGCCAGCAGTGAAAGGGGGGGAGACCCTGGGGCCAACGTCCTGACTTTC. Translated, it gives CASSERGGDPGANVLTF. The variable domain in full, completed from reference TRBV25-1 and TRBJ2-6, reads EADIYQTPRYLVIGTGKKITLECSQTMGHDKMYWYQQDPGMELHLIHYSYGVNSTEKGDLSSESTVSRIRTEHFPLTLESARPSHTSQYLCASSERGGDPGANVLTFGAGSRLTVL.

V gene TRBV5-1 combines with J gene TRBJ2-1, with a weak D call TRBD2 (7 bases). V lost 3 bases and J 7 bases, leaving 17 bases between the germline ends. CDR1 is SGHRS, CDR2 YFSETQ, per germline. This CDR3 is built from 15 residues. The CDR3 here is CASSSGGGRRNEQFF. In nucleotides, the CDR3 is TGCGCCAGCAGCTCGGGGGGCGGGAGAAGAAATGAGCAGTTCTTC.

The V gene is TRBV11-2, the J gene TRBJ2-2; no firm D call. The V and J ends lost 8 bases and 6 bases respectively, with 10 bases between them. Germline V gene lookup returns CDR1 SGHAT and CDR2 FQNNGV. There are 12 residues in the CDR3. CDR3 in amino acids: CASVTEPGELFF. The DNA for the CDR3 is TGTGCCAGCGTAACAGAACCCGGGGAGCTGTTTTTT. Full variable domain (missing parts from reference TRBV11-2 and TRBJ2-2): EAGVAQSPRYKIIEKRQSVAFWCNPISGHATLYWYQQILGQGPKLLIQFQNNGVVDDSQLPKDRFSAERLKGVDSTLKIQPAKLEDSAVYLCASVTEPGELFFGEGSRLTVL.

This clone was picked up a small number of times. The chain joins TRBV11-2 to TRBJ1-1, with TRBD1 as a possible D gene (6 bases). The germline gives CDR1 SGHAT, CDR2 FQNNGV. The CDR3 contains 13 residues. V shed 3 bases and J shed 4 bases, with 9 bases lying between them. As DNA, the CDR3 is TGTGCCAGCAGCTTGAGGGGGACCACTGAAGCTTTCTTT. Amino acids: CASSLRGTTEAFF.

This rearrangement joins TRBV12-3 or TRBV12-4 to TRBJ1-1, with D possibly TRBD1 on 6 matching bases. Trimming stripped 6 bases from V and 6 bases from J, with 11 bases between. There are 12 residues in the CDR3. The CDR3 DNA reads TGTGCCAGCAGATCCCGGACAGCTGAAGCTTTCTTT. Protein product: CASRSRTAEAFF.

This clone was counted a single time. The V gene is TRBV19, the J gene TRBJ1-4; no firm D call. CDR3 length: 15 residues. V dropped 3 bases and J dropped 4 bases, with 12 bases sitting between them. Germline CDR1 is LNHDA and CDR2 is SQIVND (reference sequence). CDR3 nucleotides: TGTGCCAGTAGTATGAACAGAATCAATAATGAAAAACTGTTTTTT. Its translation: CASSMNRINNEKLFF.

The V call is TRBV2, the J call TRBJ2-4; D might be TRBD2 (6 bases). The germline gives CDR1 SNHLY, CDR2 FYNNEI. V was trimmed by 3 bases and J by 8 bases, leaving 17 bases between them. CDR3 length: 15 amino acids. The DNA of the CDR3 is TGTGCCAGCAGTGATGGTAGCGGTGGTTGGGACATTCAGTACTTC. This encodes CASSDGSGGWDIQYF.

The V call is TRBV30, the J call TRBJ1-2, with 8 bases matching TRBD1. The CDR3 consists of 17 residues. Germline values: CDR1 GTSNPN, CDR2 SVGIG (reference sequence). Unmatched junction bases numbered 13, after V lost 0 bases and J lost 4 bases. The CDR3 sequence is CAWSVPGQGGNGYGYTF. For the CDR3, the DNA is TGTGCCTGGAGTGTACCAGGACAGGGTGGGAATGGCTATGGCTACACCTTC.

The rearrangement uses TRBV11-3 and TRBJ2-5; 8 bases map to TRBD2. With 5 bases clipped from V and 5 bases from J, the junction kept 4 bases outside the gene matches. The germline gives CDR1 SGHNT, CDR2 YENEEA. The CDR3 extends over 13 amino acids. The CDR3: CASSVGLAETQYF. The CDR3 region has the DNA TGTGCCAGCAGCGTCGGACTAGCTGAGACCCAGTACTTC.

In nucleotides, the CDR3 is TGTGCCAGCAGCCAAAGGGGGTTGCGGGAGGGTGGTGAGACCCAGTACTTC. It encodes CASSQRGLREGGETQYF. The gene calls are TRBV3-1 (or the pseudogene TRBV3-2) and TRBJ2-5; TRBD2 aligns across 9 bases. The CDR3 is 17 residues long. Germline CDR1 is LGHDT and CDR2 is YNNKEL (reference sequence). The V and J ends lost 2 bases and 5 bases, in that order; junction bases with no gene match: 12.

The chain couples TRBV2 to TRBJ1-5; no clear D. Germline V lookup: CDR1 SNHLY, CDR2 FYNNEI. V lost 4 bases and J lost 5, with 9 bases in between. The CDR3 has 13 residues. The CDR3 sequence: CASSGQTYQPQHF. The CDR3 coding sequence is TGTGCCAGCAGTGGGCAGACTTATCAGCCCCAGCATTTT.

The CDR3 loop is CASSQGGTGDEKLFF. The CDR3 DNA reads TGTGCCAGCAGCCAAGGCGGGACAGGGGATGAAAAACTGTTTTTT. V and J are TRBV4-2 and TRBJ1-4; 10 bases are a match to TRBD1. Germline trimming cut 1 base from V and 6 bases from J; bases unmatched to any gene: 2. CDR1 is LGHNA and CDR2 is YNFKEQ in the germline V gene. The CDR3 is 15 amino acids.

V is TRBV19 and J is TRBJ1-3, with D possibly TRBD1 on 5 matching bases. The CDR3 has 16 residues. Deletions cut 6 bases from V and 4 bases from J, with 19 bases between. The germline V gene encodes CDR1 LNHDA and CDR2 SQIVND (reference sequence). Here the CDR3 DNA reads TGTGCCAGTAGCCGAATCCGGGCAGGGTCAGGAAACACCATATATTTT. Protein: CASSRIRAGSGNTIYF. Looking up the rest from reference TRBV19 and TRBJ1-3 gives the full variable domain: DGGITQSPKYLFRKEGQNVTLSCEQNLNHDAMYWYRQDPGQGLRLIYYSQIVNDFQKGDIAEGYSVSREKKESFPLTVTSAQKNPTAFYLCASSRIRAGSGNTIYFGEGSWLTVV.

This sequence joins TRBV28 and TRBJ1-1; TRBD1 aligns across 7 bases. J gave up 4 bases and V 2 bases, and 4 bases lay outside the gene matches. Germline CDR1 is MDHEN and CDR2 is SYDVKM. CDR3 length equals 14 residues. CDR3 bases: TGTGCCAGCAGTTTACAGCAGGGGGGCACTGAAGCTTTCTTT. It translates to CASSLQQGGTEAFF. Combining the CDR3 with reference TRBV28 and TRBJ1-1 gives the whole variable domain DVKVTQSSRYLVKRTGEKVFLECVQDMDHENMFWYRQDPGLGLRLIYFSYDVKMKEKGDIPEGYSVSREKKERFSLILESASTNQTSMYLCASSLQQGGTEAFFGQGTRLTVV.

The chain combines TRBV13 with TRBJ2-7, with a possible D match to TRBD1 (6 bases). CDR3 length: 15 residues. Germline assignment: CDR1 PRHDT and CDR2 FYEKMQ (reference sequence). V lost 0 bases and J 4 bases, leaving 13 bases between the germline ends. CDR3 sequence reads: CASSLGRGIQYEQYF. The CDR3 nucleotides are TGTGCCAGCAGCTTAGGTAGGGGGATCCAATACGAGCAGTACTTC. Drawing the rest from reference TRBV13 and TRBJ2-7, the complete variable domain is AAGVIQSPRHLIKEKRETATLKCYPIPRHDTVYWYQQGPGQDPQFLISFYEKMQSDKGSIPDRFSAQQFSDYHSELNMSSLELGDSALYFCASSLGRGIQYEQYFGPGTRLTVT.

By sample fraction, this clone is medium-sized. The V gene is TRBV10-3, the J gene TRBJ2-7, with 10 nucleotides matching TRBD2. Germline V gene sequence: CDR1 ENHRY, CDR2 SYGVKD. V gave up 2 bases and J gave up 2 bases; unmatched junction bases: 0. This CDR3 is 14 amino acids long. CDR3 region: CAISELAGAYEQYF. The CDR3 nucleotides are TGTGCCATCAGTGAGCTAGCGGGAGCCTACGAGCAGTACTTC.

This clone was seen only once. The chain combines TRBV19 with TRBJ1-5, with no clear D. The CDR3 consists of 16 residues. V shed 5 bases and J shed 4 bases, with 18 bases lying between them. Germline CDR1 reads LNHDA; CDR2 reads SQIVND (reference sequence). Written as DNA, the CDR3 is TGTGCCAGTAGTCGCTTAGCGGTGCAGGCAAATCAGCCCCAGCATTTT. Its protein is CASSRLAVQANQPQHF.